The 11 T cell receptor beta chains below were found in one sample sequenced in a study of cytomegalovirus exposure and HLA in healthy donors. The repertoire was sequenced with immunoSEQ multiplex PCR; TCRdb's copy has only in-frame clones and lacks some. The sample yields about 73,000 clones, roughly 95% seen once. Sequenced: PBMCs. The receptors were sampled from a man aged 18 to 29 in good health and CMV-seronegative.

This sequence joins TRBV27 and TRBJ2-2; 9 bases line up with TRBD1. The CDR3 is 14 residues long. CDR1 and CDR2 from the germline V gene are MNHEY and SMNVEV (reference sequence). The ends lost 3 bases at V and 7 bases at J; junction bases unmatched: 3. The CDR3 loop is CASSLTGGIGELFF. In DNA form, the CDR3 reads TGTGCCAGCAGTTTGACAGGGGGTATCGGGGAGCTGTTTTTT.

V and J are TRBV10-2 and TRBJ2-3; tentatively, D is TRBD2 (5 bases). Germline loops: CDR1 WSHSY, CDR2 SAAADI. The CDR3 spans 13 residues. The V gene lost 8 bases and the J gene lost 4 bases, with 13 bases spanning the gap. The CDR3 loop is CASLSDSADTQYF. For the CDR3, the DNA is TGCGCCAGCCTCTCGGATAGCGCAGATACGCAGTATTTT.

The chain uses TRBV6-6 and TRBJ2-4, with TRBD2 matching 7 bases. The CDR3 extends over 13 amino acids. Germline V CDR1 and CDR2: MNHNY, SVGAGI (reference sequence). V was clipped by 2 bases and J by 7 bases; unmatched bases: 2. Here the CDR3 reads CASSYREGNIQYF. The CDR3 DNA reads as TGTGCCAGCAGTTACAGGGAGGGGAACATTCAGTACTTC.

V usage is TRBV27 and J usage is TRBJ2-1; 8 positions match TRBD1. V lost 0 bases to trimming and J lost 9 bases; unmatched junction nucleotides: 10. Germline CDR1 is MNHEY and CDR2 is SMNVEV (reference sequence). This CDR3 is 16 amino acids long. This chain's CDR3 is CASSLSAGGIYGEQFF. The CDR3 nucleotides read TGTGCCAGCAGTTTATCGGCAGGGGGCATATACGGTGAGCAGTTCTTC.

This sequence joins TRBV6-4 and TRBJ2-3, with D possibly being TRBD2 (7 bases). Germline CDR1 and CDR2: MRHNA and SNTAGT. V was trimmed by 6 bases and J by 5 bases, leaving 18 bases between them. This CDR3 has 15 residues. The CDR3 protein is CASSQAGAGGDTQYF. The CDR3 DNA sequence: TGTGCCAGCAGCCAGGCGGGGGCGGGTGGAGATACGCAGTATTTT.

The rearrangement links TRBV27 to TRBJ1-5; D might be TRBD1 (5 bases). Germline loops: CDR1 MNHEY, CDR2 SMNVEV (reference sequence). The CDR3 loop spans 14 amino acids. The ends were cut back, 8 bases at V and 3 bases at J, with 14 bases in the middle. This CDR3 reads CASSFWGDNQPQHF. CDR3 coding DNA: TGTGCCAGCTCATTTTGGGGGGACAATCAGCCCCAGCATTTT.

The chain links TRBV23-1 to TRBJ1-2; 7 nucleotides match TRBD1. TRBV23-1 is identified as an open reading frame with a role that is uncertain. V lost 8 bases, J lost 4 bases, and 7 bases stayed unmatched. This CDR3 is built from 13 residues. The CDR3 nucleotides read TGCGCCAGCCCACCAGGGGGGATCTATGGCTACACCTTC. Encoded protein: CASPPGGIYGYTF.

This chain connects TRBV12-5 to TRBJ1-1; tentative D call: TRBD1 (5 bases). Germline V gene lookup returns CDR1 LGHNT and CDR2 FRNRAP. This CDR3 has 13 amino acids. The DNA for the CDR3 is TGTGCCTCAAACGACAGAGGGAACACTGAAGCTTTCTTT. It encodes CASNDRGNTEAFF. Together with reference TRBV12-5 and TRBJ1-1, the CDR3 gives the full variable domain: DARVTQTPRHKVTEMGQEVTMRCQPILGHNTVFWYRQTMMQGLELLAYFRNRAPLDDSGMPKDRFSAEMPDATLATLKIQPSEPRDSAVYFCASNDRGNTEAFFGQGTRLTVV.

The gene calls are TRBV6-5 and TRBJ2-5, with a possible D match to TRBD1 (6 bases). V lost 1 base, J lost 3 bases, and 12 bases lay in between. The length of the CDR3 is 15 residues. Germline V gives CDR1 MNHEY, CDR2 SVGAGI. The CDR3 spells CASSYYRAGEETQYF. The CDR3 DNA follows: TGTGCCAGCAGTTACTACAGGGCCGGGGAAGAGACCCAGTACTTC.

This rearrangement joins TRBV28 to TRBJ2-3, with D perhaps TRBD2 (5 bases). V gave up 10 bases and J gave up 2 bases, with 22 bases separating them. The CDR3 is 16 amino acids. CDR1 is MDHEN, CDR2 SYDVKM, per germline. The CDR3 DNA sequence: TGTGCCACCGACGACATCAAGTCGGGGTCCACAGATACGCAGTATTTT. Translated, it gives CATDDIKSGSTDTQYF.

This rearrangement joins TRBV19 to TRBJ2-7, with D tentatively TRBD1 (6 bases). V lost 2 bases and J 2 bases, leaving 16 bases between the germline ends. The V gene's germline CDR1 is LNHDA and CDR2 SQIVND (reference sequence). The CDR3 totals 16 residues. The CDR3, as DNA: TGTGCCAGTAGTATAAGGCCCCGGGACACCACCTACGAGCAGTACTTC. It codes for CASSIRPRDTTYEQYF.